The 18 T cell receptor beta chains presented below share a single source sample, sequenced in a study of T cell repertoires in cytomegalovirus infection (dated by TCRdb to between 2019 and 2020). Explained via the paper, the treatment or condition label denotes: in vitro stimulation with specific CMV peptide epitopes to enrich CMV-specific T cells. The antigens of these receptors remain unknown. Sequencing relied on an Illumina HiSeq 1500. The public reads were reanalyzed by TCRdb: fastp trimming at Q25, MiXCR alignment, in-frame beta chains only. Rows with a matching CDR3 protein are joined into one entry that keeps the most common DNA and genes. The sample yields 570,000 or so distinct CDR3 sequences; almost 40% were counted once. The ten most abundant clones make up 48% of the sample. The material was cultured PBMCs, obtained from culture after CMV antigen stimulation. The receptors stem from a human donor in good health (CMV status not recorded). Some clones in this sample may be carry-over from other donors' samples.

This clonotype has just a few counts. The chain links TRBV28 to TRBJ1-5; no firm D call. The CDR3 is 17 amino acids. Germline V gives CDR1 MDHEN, CDR2 SYDVKM. Trimming cost V 4 bases and J 6 bases, with 22 bases left between them. The CDR3 region is CASSSSIRAPRSQPQHF. CDR3 nucleotide sequence: TGTGCCAGCAGTTCCTCCATCCGGGCCCCTCGGAGTCAGCCCCAGCATTTT. The full variable domain, in which reference TRBV28 and TRBJ1-5 provide the parts outside the CDR3, is DVKVTQSSRYLVKRTGEKVFLECVQDMDHENMFWYRQDPGLGLRLIYFSYDVKMKEKGDIPEGYSVSREKKERFSLILESASTNQTSMYLCASSSSIRAPRSQPQHFGDGTRLSIL.

This clonotype was seen more than once but under ten times. V is TRBV2 and J is TRBJ1-5, with D possibly TRBD1 on 5 matching bases. The CDR3 contains 13 residues. Trimming removed 4 bases at V and 6 bases at J, with 10 bases between. CDR1 is SNHLY, CDR2 FYNNEI, per germline. DNA of the CDR3: TGTGCCAGCAGTGCAGGGCAGGTTCAGCCCCAGCATTTT. Its translation is CASSAGQVQPQHF.

In regard to this clonotype: This could be a read error, since a much larger clone is one nucleotide away. The chain uses TRBV12-3 or TRBV12-4 and TRBJ2-3; D is unclear. Deletions cut 6 bases from V and 0 bases from J, with 10 bases between. The CDR3 spans 14 residues. The CDR3 loop reads CASRLRLSTDTQYF. The CDR3 coding sequence is TGTGCCAGCAGGTTAAGGCTGAGCACAGATACGCAGTATTTT.

This chain joins TRBV25-1 and TRBJ2-7, with D tentatively TRBD2 (5 bases). The CDR3 loop spans 13 amino acids. Deletions cut 5 bases from V and 4 bases from J, with 12 bases between. Germline CDR1 and CDR2: MGHDK and SYGVNS. The CDR3 protein is CASSKPGLYEQYF. The CDR3 DNA reads as TGTGCCAGCAGTAAGCCGGGATTATACGAGCAGTACTTC.

This clonotype came up many times. The genes are TRBV7-2 and TRBJ2-5; unclear D gene. Trimming cost V 3 bases and J 0 bases, with 5 bases left between them. Germline V gene sequence: CDR1 SGHTA, CDR2 FQGNSA. The CDR3 sequence is 13 residues long. The CDR3 sequence: CASSFRNQETQYF. Here the CDR3 DNA reads TGTGCCAGCAGCTTCAGGAACCAAGAGACCCAGTACTTC.

V and J are TRBV11-2 and TRBJ2-7, with D maybe TRBD1 (7 bases). This CDR3 region has 15 residues. V was cut by 6 bases and J by 2 bases, with 17 bases left in between. Germline values: CDR1 SGHAT, CDR2 FQNNGV. DNA of the CDR3: TGTGCCAGCAGTCCTTCCCAGGGGGGAACCTACGAGCAGTACTTC. Translated: CASSPSQGGTYEQYF.

This clonotype was picked up one time. The chain has TRBV12-5 and TRBJ1-1; tentative D call: TRBD1 (6 bases). This CDR3 has 14 residues. Trimming stripped 1 base from V and 3 bases from J, with 9 bases between. Germline assignment: CDR1 LGHNT and CDR2 FRNRAP. CDR3 sequence (DNA): TGTGCTAGTGGTTTGGGGGGGCAAGACACTGAAGCTTTCTTT. It yields the protein CASGLGGQDTEAFF. Full variable domain (remainder filled in from reference TRBV12-5 and TRBJ1-1): DARVTQTPRHKVTEMGQEVTMRCQPILGHNTVFWYRQTMMQGLELLAYFRNRAPLDDSGMPKDRFSAEMPDATLATLKIQPSEPRDSAVYFCASGLGGQDTEAFFGQGTRLTVV.

This clonotype has a handful of counts. This rearrangement joins TRBV7-2 to TRBJ1-4; D unclear. Trimming removed 1 base at V and 3 bases at J, with 9 bases between. The CDR3 runs 15 residues. Germline values: CDR1 SGHTA, CDR2 FQGNSA. The DNA for the CDR3 is TGTGCCAGCAGCTTAGTACTGGGAGCTAATGAAAAACTGTTTTTT. It translates to CASSLVLGANEKLFF.

The chain employs TRBV6-5 and TRBJ2-3; 9 positions agree with TRBD2. The V and J ends lost 2 bases and 4 bases, in that order; junction bases with no gene match: 4. Germline V gene lookup returns CDR1 MNHEY and CDR2 SVGAGI. The length of the CDR3 is 15 residues. Written as DNA, the CDR3 is TGTGCCAGCAGTTACAGGGGACTAGCCGCAGATACGCAGTATTTT. Protein product: CASSYRGLAADTQYF.

The V call is TRBV29-1, the J call TRBJ2-3; 11 bases fit TRBD1. Germline V gene data show CDR1 as SQVTM and CDR2 as ANQGSEA. CDR3 length equals 15 residues. V shed 6 bases, J shed 0 bases, and the junction held 5 bases outside the gene matches. For the CDR3, the DNA is TGCAGCGTCCCCGGGACAGGGGGGAGCACAGATACGCAGTATTTT. It is translated as CSVPGTGGSTDTQYF.

The chain uses TRBV7-2 and TRBJ2-4, with D tentatively TRBD2 (7 bases). CDR1 is SGHTA, CDR2 FQGNSA, per germline. CDR3 length: 16 residues. V dropped 5 bases and J dropped 6 bases, with 20 bases sitting between them. The CDR3 DNA follows: TGTGCCAGCAGCCCGGGGGAGGGGGTTGGTTCAAACATTCAGTACTTC. Translating it yields CASSPGEGVGSNIQYF.

This chain links TRBV12-3 or TRBV12-4 with TRBJ1-5; no clear D gene. Trimming shortened V by 4 bases and J by 4 bases, and 20 bases separated the two germline ends. This CDR3 region has 17 residues. The CDR3 bases are TGTGCCAGCAGTTCCGTACCCGGACGGGAACTTAATCAGCCCCAGCATTTT. Encoded protein: CASSSVPGRELNQPQHF.

This chain joins TRBV19 and TRBJ2-1, with a weak D call TRBD1 (5 bases). Germline loops: CDR1 LNHDA, CDR2 SQIVND (reference sequence). Trimming pared 7 bases from V and 0 bases from J, leaving 16 bases between. There are 16 residues in the CDR3. The CDR3 bases are TGTGCCAGTACCCCGGTGGGGCCAAGCTCCTACAATGAGCAGTTCTTC. Translation: CASTPVGPSSYNEQFF.

The chain links TRBV4-1 to TRBJ1-2, with unresolved D. The CDR3 consists of 16 residues. CDR1 is MGHRA and CDR2 is YSYEKL in the germline V gene. Trimming removed 0 bases at V and 4 bases at J, with 15 bases between. This chain's CDR3 is CASSQDLGRTVYGYTF. The DNA of the CDR3 is TGCGCCAGCAGCCAAGATTTAGGGCGGACGGTCTATGGCTACACCTTC.

This sequence joins TRBV7-9 and TRBJ2-1; D remains ambiguous. V was clipped by 2 bases and J by 8 bases, with 10 bases between them. The CDR3 spans 13 residues. CDR1 SEHNR and CDR2 FQNEAQ come from the germline V gene (reference sequence). CDR3 loop: CASSLPGEYEQFF. CDR3 DNA: TGTGCCAGCAGCTTACCGGGCGAGTATGAGCAGTTCTTC.

V usage is TRBV18 and J usage is TRBJ2-6; 9 nucleotides agree with TRBD1. V shed 2 bases and J 4 bases; nucleotides not matched to a gene: 12. Germline CDR1 reads KGHSH; CDR2 reads LQKENI. The CDR3 runs 19 residues. As DNA, the CDR3 is TGTGCCAGCTCACCATACACCGGGACAGGGCTTGGAGGGGCCAACGTCCTGACTTTC. It codes for CASSPYTGTGLGGANVLTF.

The chain combines TRBV27 with TRBJ2-3; TRBD2 matches at 7 bases. Germline V CDR1 and CDR2: MNHEY, SMNVEV (reference sequence). Trimming removed 6 bases from V and 2 bases from J; junction bases left unmatched: 11. The CDR3 length is 16 residues. CDR3 nucleotides: TGTGCCAGCAGGAAACGGCGGGGAGGGGTCACAGATACGCAGTATTTT. Translated, it gives CASRKRRGGVTDTQYF.

This clonotype appeared a few times. This chain links TRBV7-2 with TRBJ2-1, with D tentatively TRBD1 (5 bases). The CDR3 is made up of 12 amino acids. Germline V gene lookup returns CDR1 SGHTA and CDR2 FQGNSA. V shed 1 base and J shed 9 bases, with 7 bases lying between them. The CDR3 DNA sequence: TGTGCCAGCAGCTTAGACAGGACTGAGCAGTTCTTC. Translation gives CASSLDRTEQFF.